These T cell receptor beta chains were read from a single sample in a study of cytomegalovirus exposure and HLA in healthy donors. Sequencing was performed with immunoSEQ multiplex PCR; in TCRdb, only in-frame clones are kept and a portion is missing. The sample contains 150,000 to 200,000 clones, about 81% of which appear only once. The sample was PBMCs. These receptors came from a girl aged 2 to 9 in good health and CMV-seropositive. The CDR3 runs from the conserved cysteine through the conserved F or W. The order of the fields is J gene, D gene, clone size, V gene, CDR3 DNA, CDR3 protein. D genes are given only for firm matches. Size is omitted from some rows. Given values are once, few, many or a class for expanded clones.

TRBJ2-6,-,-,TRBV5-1,TGCGCCAGCAGCTTGTATGGGGCCAACGTCCTGACTTTC,CASSLYGANVLTF
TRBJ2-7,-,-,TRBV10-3,TGTGCCATCCAAAGGGGCACTTCGATGCGTCCCGACGAGCAGTACTTC,CAIQRGTSMRPDEQYF
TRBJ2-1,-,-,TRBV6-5,TGTGCCAGCAGTTACTCGACTCCTTCCTACAATGAGCAGTTCTTC,CASSYSTPSYNEQFF
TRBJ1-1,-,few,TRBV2,TGTGCCAAAACGGTGCCGAACACTGAAGCTTTCTTT,CAKTVPNTEAFF
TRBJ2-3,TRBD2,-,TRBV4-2,TGTGCCAGCAGCGGGCGGGAGGGACGAGATACGCAGTATTTT,CASSGREGRDTQYF
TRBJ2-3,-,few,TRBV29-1,TGCAGCCACAATCAGGGGACCGCGGGCACAGATACGCAGTATTTT,CSHNQGTAGTDTQYF
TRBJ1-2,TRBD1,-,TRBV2,TGTGCCAGCAGCGGAATGAGGACAGGACGAGGCTACACCTTC,CASSGMRTGRGYTF
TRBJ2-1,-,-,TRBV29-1,TGCAGCGTCCACCCAGGCGATTCCTACAATGAGCAGTTCTTC,CSVHPGDSYNEQFF
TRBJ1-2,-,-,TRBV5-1,TGCGCCAGCAGCCTGGGAACGGGGAGGCCCACCTATGGCTACACCTTC,CASSLGTGRPTYGYTF
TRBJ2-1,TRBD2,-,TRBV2,TGTGCCAGCAGGCCCACGGGACTACCTGAGCAGTTCTTC,CASRPTGLPEQFF
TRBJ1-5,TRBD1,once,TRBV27,TGTGCCAGCAGTTTCGGGACAGTCCTCTGGAAGCCCCAGCATTTT,CASSFGTVLWKPQHF
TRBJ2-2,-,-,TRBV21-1,TGTGCCAGCAGCAAAGACAGGGGGCCGACCGGGGAGCTGTTTTTT,CASSKDRGPTGELFF
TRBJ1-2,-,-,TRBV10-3,TGTGCCATTTCATCCACCCGCGGGGGGGACTATGGCTACACCTTC,CAISSTRGGDYGYTF
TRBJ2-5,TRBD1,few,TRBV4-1,TGCGCCAGCAGCCAAGATATGTGGCAGGGGGAAGAGACCCAGTACTTC,CASSQDMWQGEETQYF
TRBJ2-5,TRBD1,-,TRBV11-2,TGTGCCAGCAGCCTCGGACAGGGACTGGGGGAGACCCAGTACTTC,CASSLGQGLGETQYF
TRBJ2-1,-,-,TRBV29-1,TGCAGCGTTGAGACCGTTCGGAGGGAGCAGTTCTTC,CSVETVRREQFF
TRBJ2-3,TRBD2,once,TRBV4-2,TGTGCCAGCAGCCAAAGGACTAGCGGGAGTTCAGATACGCAGTATTTT,CASSQRTSGSSDTQYF
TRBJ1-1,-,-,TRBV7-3,TGTGCCAGCAGCTTAGAGGGGGAGAACACTGAAGCTTTCTTT,CASSLEGENTEAFF
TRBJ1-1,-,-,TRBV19,TGTGCCAGTAGTATCGAGATGAACACTGAAGCTTTCTTT,CASSIEMNTEAFF
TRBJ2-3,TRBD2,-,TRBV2,TGTGCCAGCAGTGAACTATCTAGCGGGAGGGTAGCAGATACGCAGTATTTT,CASSELSSGRVADTQYF
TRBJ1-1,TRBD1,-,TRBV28,TGTGCCAGCACCCCCGACAGGGCCCAGGGCACTGAAGCTTTCTTT,CASTPDRAQGTEAFF
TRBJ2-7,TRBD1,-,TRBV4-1,TGCGCCAGCACCCCTCGCGCGGGACAGGGGTCCTACGAGCAGTACTTC,CASTPRAGQGSYEQYF
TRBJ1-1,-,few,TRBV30,TGTGCCTGCAGGGAGAACACTGAAGCTTTCTTT,CACRENTEAFF
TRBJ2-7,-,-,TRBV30,TGTGCCTGGACTGAGAGCTCCTACGAGCAGTACTTC,CAWTESSYEQYF
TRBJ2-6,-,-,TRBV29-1,TGCAGCGGCGAGACAGGGGCTGGCGGGAGAAGAGGACTTAAGCTCACCGGGGCCAACGTCCTGACTTTC,CSGETGAGGRRGLKLTGANVLTF
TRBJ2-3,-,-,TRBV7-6,TGTGCCAGCAGCTTAATTGGGCATGGGGCCACAGATACGCAGTATTTT,CASSLIGHGATDTQYF
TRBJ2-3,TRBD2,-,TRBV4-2,TGTGCCAGCAGCCCGGGACTAGCGGGAGGGCCTGTGACAGATACGCAGTATTTT,CASSPGLAGGPVTDTQYF
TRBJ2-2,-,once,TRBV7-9,TGTGCCAGCAGGCTAAGTAGTACCGGGGAGCTGTTTTTT,CASRLSSTGELFF
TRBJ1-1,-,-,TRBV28,TGTGCCAGCAGTTCCTATGGTGGGTGGACAACTGATGAAGCTTTCTTT,CASSSYGGWTTDEAFF
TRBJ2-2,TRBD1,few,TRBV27,TGTGCCAGCAGTTTCACAGGGGTGGCAGGGGCCGGGGAGCTGTTTTTT,CASSFTGVAGAGELFF
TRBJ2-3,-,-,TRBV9,TGTGCCAGCAGCGCCGAAGACAGGGAGGGCACAGATACGCAGTATTTT,CASSAEDREGTDTQYF
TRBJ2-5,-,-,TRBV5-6,TGTGCCAGCAGCTTGGGGCGGATGGGGGCGATGGAGACCCAGTACTTC,CASSLGRMGAMETQYF
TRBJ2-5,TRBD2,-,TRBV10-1,TGCGCCAGCAGTGACCTTAGCGGGACGGGGCAAGAGACCCAGTACTTC,CASSDLSGTGQETQYF
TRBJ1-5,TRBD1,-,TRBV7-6,TGTGCCAGCAGCTACGACGACAGGGGCCATCAGCCCCAGCATTTT,CASSYDDRGHQPQHF
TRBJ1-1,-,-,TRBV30,TGTGCCTGGAGCCCTGGCAGGGTACCAGCTTTCTTT,CAWSPGRVPAFF